These 7 T cell receptor beta chains came from one sample sequenced in a study of cytomegalovirus exposure and HLA in healthy donors. TCRdb keeps only in-frame clones here, not all; method: immunoSEQ multiplex PCR. The table records some 79,000 clones, around 94% of them present only once. The sample consisted of PBMCs. These receptors all stem from a woman aged 18-29 years in good health and CMV-seropositive.

The CDR3 loop is CASSLAGTGEEKLFF. The DNA for the CDR3 is TGCGCCAGCAGCCTGGCCGGGACAGGGGAAGAAAAACTGTTTTTT. The rearrangement links TRBV5-1 to TRBJ1-4, with 10 bases fitting TRBD1. The junction had 8 bases not matched to a gene; V was cut back by 4 bases and J by 8 bases. Germline-derived CDR1 and CDR2 are SGHRS and YFSETQ. The CDR3 consists of 15 residues.

CDR3 sequence: CASSPGRQSSYNEQFF. The CDR3 DNA reads TGTGCCAGCTCACCAGGAAGACAGAGCTCCTACAATGAGCAGTTCTTC. The chain is built from TRBV18 and TRBJ2-1, with D possibly being TRBD1 (5 bases). In germline, CDR1 is KGHSH, CDR2 LQKENI. V gave up 2 bases and J gave up 0 bases, with 11 bases separating them. The CDR3 length is 16 residues.

This rearrangement joins TRBV5-5 to TRBJ1-1; D gene unclear. V was pared by 4 bases and J by 5 bases, with 15 bases between. Germline loops: CDR1 SGHKS, CDR2 YYEKEE (reference sequence). The CDR3 runs to 14 residues. Here the CDR3 DNA reads TGTGCCAGCAGCGGTACAGTTCGTGGGACTGAAGCTTTCTTT. It is translated as CASSGTVRGTEAFF.

The rearrangement links TRBV5-1 to TRBJ2-5; D perhaps matches TRBD1 (5 bases). The V gene's germline CDR1 is SGHRS and CDR2 YFSETQ. CDR3 length: 15 residues. Trimming took 2 bases from V and 1 from J, leaving 12 bases between them. The CDR3 here is CASSLRGSFQETQYF. DNA of the CDR3: TGCGCCAGCAGCTTAAGGGGCTCGTTCCAAGAGACCCAGTACTTC.

The chain couples TRBV5-4 to TRBJ1-4, with a weak D call TRBD1 (6 bases). Trimming took 4 bases from V and 5 from J, leaving 15 bases between them. The CDR3 length is 15 residues. CDR1 and CDR2 (germline): SGHNT, YYREEE (reference sequence). The CDR3 DNA reads as TGTGCCAGCAGCGACAGGACCGACCTCAATGAAAAACTGTTTTTT. This encodes CASSDRTDLNEKLFF. Using reference TRBV5-4 and TRBJ1-4 for the parts outside the CDR3, the full variable domain is ETGVTQSPTHLIKTRGQQVTLRCSSQSGHNTVSWYQQALGQGPQFIFQYYREEENGRGNFPPRFSGLQFPNYSSELNVNALELDDSALYLCASSDRTDLNEKLFFGSGTQLSVL.

The chain recombines TRBV15 with TRBJ1-3, with a possible D match to TRBD1 (6 bases). V lost 3 bases and J lost 2, with 20 bases in between. This CDR3 is built from 18 residues. Germline V gene sequence: CDR1 LNHNV, CDR2 YYDKDF (reference sequence). CDR3 sequence reads: CATSRGYSAGTTGNTIYF. CDR3 bases: TGTGCCACCAGCAGGGGGTACTCTGCCGGGACAACTGGAAACACCATATATTTT.

CDR3 bases: TGTGCCAGCAGCTTATCCTTCGCGGAGACCCAGTACTTC. Translation gives CASSLSFAETQYF. The genes are TRBV7-3 and TRBJ2-5; D not resolved. Between the trimmed V and J ends, which lost 2 bases and 5 bases, there was a span of 9 bases. This CDR3 has 13 residues. CDR1 is SGHTA, CDR2 FQGTGA, per germline.